These T cell receptor beta chains were read from a single sample in a study of shared clonotypes between healthy human individuals. Produced via immunoSEQ multiplex PCR; TCRdb's table is partial and in-frame only. The table records some 2.3 million clones, about 92% of them present only once. Sequencing used naive CD4+ T cells from PBMCs. These receptors all stem from a man between 18 and 35 years old in good health. Some clones in this sample may be carry-over from other donors' samples. Both conserved end residues are part of each CDR3. A D gene is named only where the DNA matches it firmly. Only some rows state a clone size, as once, few, many or a class for expanded clones.

size	D	J	V	CDR3	DNA
NA	TRBD1	TRBJ2-5	TRBV19	CASSIIGQGFETQYF	TGTGCCAGTAGTATTATCGGACAGGGGTTCGAGACCCAGTACTTC
NA	NA	TRBJ1-1	TRBV28	CASSLLGRGNLNTEAFF	TGTGCCAGCAGTTTATTAGGGAGGGGCAATTTGAACACTGAAGCTTTCTTT
NA	NA	TRBJ2-5	TRBV10-3	CAINVGVGETQYF	TGTGCCATCAACGTGGGAGTAGGAGAGACCCAGTACTTC
NA	NA	TRBJ2-1	TRBV11-2	CASSQVNMAYNEQFF	TGTGCCAGCAGCCAGGTAAATATGGCCTACAATGAGCAGTTCTTC
NA	TRBD2	TRBJ2-7	TRBV7-2	CASSSLAGVGYEQYF	TGTGCCAGCAGCTCCCTAGCGGGAGTGGGTTACGAGCAGTACTTC
NA	NA	TRBJ2-7	TRBV18	CASSPAVSGVEQYF	TGTGCCAGCTCACCCGCGGTCTCTGGGGTCGAGCAGTACTTC
NA	NA	TRBJ2-1	TRBV27	CASSSGIGYYNEQFF	TGTGCCAGCAGTTCGGGGATCGGCTACTACAATGAGCAGTTCTTC
NA	NA	TRBJ2-3	TRBV18	CASSPSVTDTQYF	TGTGCCAGCTCACCATCAGTGACAGATACGCAGTATTTT
NA	NA	TRBJ2-1	TRBV9	CASSVVPRANNEQFF	TGTGCCAGCAGCGTAGTACCCCGGGCGAACAATGAGCAGTTCTTC
NA	NA	TRBJ1-1	TRBV6-4	CASSEHGGRNTEAFF	TGTGCCAGCAGTGAACACGGGGGCAGGAACACTGAAGCTTTCTTT
NA	TRBD2	TRBJ2-5	TRBV4-1	CASSQAMGLAGGETQYF	TGCGCCAGCAGCCAAGCCATGGGACTAGCGGGAGGCGAGACCCAGTACTTC
once	NA	TRBJ2-7	TRBV28	CASSSGSTRYEQYF	TGTGCCAGCAGCTCCGGGTCTACGAGGTACGAGCAGTACTTC
once	TRBD2	TRBJ2-2	TRBV6-6	CASRLGGDTGELFF	TGTGCCAGCAGACTTGGGGGGGACACCGGGGAGCTGTTTTTT
few	TRBD2	TRBJ2-1	TRBV6-5	CASSYGLANEQFF	TGTGCCAGCAGTTACGGACTAGCGAATGAGCAGTTCTTC
NA	TRBD2	TRBJ2-1	TRBV6-5	CASSSGLAGANEQFF	TGTGCCAGCAGTTCGGGACTAGCGGGAGCAAATGAGCAGTTCTTC
NA	NA	TRBJ2-5	TRBV5-3	CARRRDRVKPRERTQYF	TGTGCCAGAAGACGAGACCGGGTTAAGCCGCGGGAAAGGACCCAGTACTTC
NA	NA	TRBJ2-7	TRBV7-9	CASSFTGFHEQYF	TGTGCCAGCAGTTTTACGGGGTTCCACGAGCAGTACTTC
NA	NA	TRBJ2-6	TRBV7-9	CAPGLMGANVLTF	TGTGCCCCGGGCCTGATGGGGGCCAACGTCCTGACTTTC
NA	NA	TRBJ2-3	TRBV7-3	CASSPAPTSTDTQYF	TGTGCCAGCAGCCCGGCCCCGACTAGCACAGATACGCAGTATTTT
NA	NA	TRBJ2-3	TRBV4-2	CASGSSPSASTDTQYF	TGTGCCAGCGGTTCTTCCCCTAGCGCTAGCACAGATACGCAGTATTTT
NA	NA	TRBJ1-1	TRBV19	CASTTQGGRTEAFF	TGTGCCAGTACCACGCAGGGTGGTCGGACTGAAGCTTTCTTT
few	NA	TRBJ1-1	TRBV29-1	CSVAGAYAGPEAFF	TGCAGCGTTGCAGGGGCCTACGCGGGCCCTGAAGCTTTCTTT
NA	NA	TRBJ2-7	TRBV29-1	CSAQWGPLYEQHF	TGCAGCGCCCAGTGGGGACCGCTCTACGAGCAGCACTTC
NA	TRBD1	TRBJ2-2	TRBV7-9	CASSPGTGGSPGELFF	TGTGCCAGCAGCCCCGGGACAGGGGGCTCTCCCGGGGAGCTGTTTTTT
NA	NA	TRBJ1-2	TRBV7-3	CASSLQLGMGYTF	TGTGCCAGCAGCTTACAATTGGGAATGGGCTACACCTTC
NA	NA	TRBJ2-7	TRBV19	CASSIMTGTYEQYF	TGTGCCAGTAGTATCATGACAGGAACCTACGAGCAGTACTTC
NA	NA	TRBJ2-4	TRBV6-7	CASSYSSGHSGNIQYF	TGTGCCAGCAGTTACTCTTCGGGGCACAGTGGGAACATTCAGTACTTC
NA	NA	TRBJ2-3	TRBV7-9	CASSQLQGADTQYF	TGTGCCAGCAGCCAACTACAGGGTGCAGATACGCAGTATTTT
NA	TRBD2	TRBJ2-3	TRBV28	CASSLRLAGSDTQYF	TGTGCCAGCAGTTTACGGCTAGCGGGATCAGATACGCAGTATTTT
few	TRBD1	TRBJ1-1	TRBV30	CAWKLTGAGAFF	TGTGCCTGGAAGTTGACAGGGGCTGGAGCTTTCTTT
NA	TRBD1	TRBJ1-2	TRBV9	CASSGRDRETYGYTF	TGTGCCAGCAGCGGCCGGGACAGGGAGACCTATGGCTACACCTTC
NA	NA	TRBJ2-7	TRBV28	CASNVRGLVGYEQYF	TGTGCCAGCAACGTGAGAGGGCTCGTGGGCTACGAGCAGTACTTC
few	NA	TRBJ2-3	TRBV5-5	CASSLEGYTDTQYF	TGTGCCAGCAGCTTGGAGGGATACACAGATACGCAGTATTTT
NA	TRBD1	TRBJ1-1	TRBV4-3	CASSRRGGTGFMNTEAFF	TGCGCCAGCAGCCGCCGCGGCGGGACAGGATTTATGAACACTGAAGCTTTCTTT
NA	NA	TRBJ1-1	TRBV30	CAATGNTEAFF	TGTGCCGCCACCGGGAACACTGAAGCTTTCTTT
NA	NA	TRBJ2-2	TRBV29-1	CSVTIWGQNTGELFF	TGCAGCGTGACCATCTGGGGACAGAACACCGGGGAGCTGTTTTTT
once	NA	TRBJ2-6	TRBV5-4	CASSLGGYLGANVLTF	TGTGCCAGCAGCTTGGGCGGGTACCTCGGGGCCAACGTCCTGACTTTC
NA	NA	TRBJ2-3	TRBV25-1	CASSETGMGADTQYF	TGTGCCAGCAGTGAAACGGGGATGGGCGCAGATACGCAGTATTTT
NA	NA	TRBJ1-1	TRBV4-3	CASSQETGNTEAFF	TGCGCCAGCAGCCAAGAAACGGGGAACACTGAAGCTTTCTTT
NA	TRBD1	TRBJ1-1	TRBV28	CASSASGTANTEAFF	TGTGCCAGCAGCGCTTCTGGGACAGCGAACACTGAAGCTTTCTTT
once	NA	TRBJ1-5	TRBV6-5	CASSYSGGRDQPQHF	TGTGCCAGCAGTTACTCGGGGGGGAGGGACCAGCCCCAGCATTTT
NA	NA	TRBJ1-2	TRBV28	CASSLLGAADYGYTF	TGTGCCAGCAGTTTATTAGGGGCGGCCGACTATGGCTACACCTTC
NA	NA	TRBJ1-2	TRBV27	CASSFLWGMGYGYTF	TGTGCCAGCAGTTTTTTGTGGGGGATGGGCTATGGCTACACCTTC
NA	NA	TRBJ1-1	TRBV5-1	CASRFDRNTEAFF	TGCGCCAGCAGATTTGACAGAAACACTGAAGCTTTCTTT
NA	TRBD1	TRBJ1-1	TRBV6-1	CASSEQGARAHAFF	TGTGCCAGCAGTGAACAGGGGGCCCGAGCTCATGCTTTCTTT